This passage covers 29 T cell receptor beta chains from one sample sequenced in a study of shared clonotypes between healthy human individuals (dated by TCRdb to the early 2020s). For the CD8 naive samples, CD45RO-negative cells were positively selected for CCR7, yielding a CD45RA+CCR7+ population from which TemRA cells were excluded. Library method: the immunoSEQ multiplex PCR assay. Sourced from immuneACCESS, this table was stored by TCRdb with only in-frame sequences that have V and J called. A share of the clones is absent; for the studies checked, an unresolved V gene accounts for under half, and the remainder has no known explanation. The sample table contains 800,000 to 950,000 clones; only one count was recorded for around 96% of them. Clones ranked in the top ten supply less than 0.25% of the sample. Input material: naive CD8+ T cells sorted from blood. The cell subset or site label for this specimen denotes: CD45RA+CCR7+. The receptors here all came from a man aged 30-40 years in good health.

This clone appeared once. This chain links TRBV9 with TRBJ2-1, with D hard to call. Trimming stripped 0 bases from V and 3 bases from J, with 7 bases between. This CDR3 contains 14 residues. Germline V gives CDR1 SGDLS, CDR2 YYNGEE. CDR3 DNA sequence: TGTGCCAGCAGCGTAGGCCGGAACTACAATGAGCAGTTCTTC. As protein: CASSVGRNYNEQFF.

The chain joins TRBV11-2 to TRBJ1-2; no firm D call. This CDR3 has 13 residues. CDR1 SGHAT and CDR2 FQNNGV come from the germline V gene. The V end lost 5 bases, the J end lost 4 bases, and 11 bases lay between the germline ends. The CDR3 coding sequence is TGTGCCAGCAGCCCCCCGCTGGGCTATGGCTACACCTTC. Residues: CASSPPLGYGYTF.

Worth noting for this clone: Different DNA sequences within this sample yield the same CDR3. V and J are TRBV5-6 and TRBJ2-1; no reliable D call. Germline values: CDR1 SGHDT, CDR2 YYEEEE. CDR3 length: 14 residues. V lost 0 bases and J lost 0, with 4 bases in between. CDR3 sequence reads: CASSLGSSYNEQFF. The CDR3 bases are TGTGCCAGCAGCTTGGGCAGCTCCTACAATGAGCAGTTCTTC.

The V gene is TRBV19, the J gene TRBJ2-1, with 8 bases aligning to TRBD2. The length of the CDR3 is 13 residues. CDR1 is LNHDA, CDR2 SQIVND, per germline (reference sequence). The CDR3 sequence is CGAGGSPYNEQFF. The CDR3 DNA is TGTGGGGCGGGGGGCTCGCCCTACAATGAGCAGTTCTTC.

The chain links TRBV7-7 to TRBJ2-7, with no clear D. The V end lost 1 base, the J end lost 6 bases, and 13 bases lay between the germline ends. Germline V gene sequence: CDR1 SSHAT, CDR2 FNYEAQ (reference sequence). The CDR3 sequence is 14 residues long. CDR3 DNA: TGTGCCAGCAGCTTAGGCGTCCAGGACGGCGAGCAGTACTTC. Amino acid sequence: CASSLGVQDGEQYF.

The rearrangement joins TRBV4-3 to TRBJ2-7; D is uncertain. The length of the CDR3 is 14 residues. Germline V lookup: CDR1 LGHNA, CDR2 YSLEER. Trimming left V 4 bases short and J 1 base short, with 11 bases between. The DNA of the CDR3 is TGCGCCAGCAGCCTTTCGGACGGATCCTACGAGCAGTACTTC. Its translation is CASSLSDGSYEQYF.

The rearrangement uses TRBV5-1 and TRBJ2-1; 8 positions match TRBD2. The V gene end was trimmed by 2 bases and the J gene end by 6 bases; junction bases not matched to a gene: 7. Germline V gene lookup returns CDR1 SGHRS and CDR2 YFSETQ. This CDR3 has 15 residues. CDR3 region: CASSFRAGDLNEQFF. CDR3 sequence (DNA): TGCGCCAGCAGCTTCCGAGCGGGAGACCTCAATGAGCAGTTCTTC. Supplemented by reference TRBV5-1 and TRBJ2-1, the full variable domain reads KAGVTQTPRYLIKTRGQQVTLSCSPISGHRSVSWYQQTPGQGLQFLFEYFSETQRNKGNFPGRFSGRQFSNSRSEMNVSTLELGDSALYLCASSFRAGDLNEQFFGPGTRLTVL.

This rearrangement joins TRBV29-1 to TRBJ2-5; TRBD2 matches at 9 bases. CDR1 SQVTM and CDR2 ANQGSEA come from the germline V gene. V shed 3 bases and J 2 bases; nucleotides not matched to a gene: 16. The CDR3 runs to 18 residues. The CDR3 region has the DNA TGCAGCGTTGATTGGCTAGCGGGAAACCGTAAACAACAAGAGACCCAGTACTTC. It codes for CSVDWLAGNRKQQETQYF.

The chain links TRBV6-6 to TRBJ1-5; D gene unclear. CDR1 and CDR2 (germline): MNHNY, SVGAGI (reference sequence). There are 14 residues in the CDR3. The ends were cut back, 7 bases at V and 3 bases at J, with 13 bases in the middle. CDR3 loop: CASTNGRFNQPQHF. In nucleotides, the CDR3 is TGTGCCAGCACGAACGGACGGTTCAATCAGCCCCAGCATTTT.

This chain connects TRBV6-6 to TRBJ1-2; D not resolved. This CDR3 comprises 15 residues. V was trimmed by 2 bases and J by 5 bases, leaving 15 bases between them. Germline CDR1 reads MNHNY; CDR2 reads SVGAGI (reference sequence). CDR3 DNA: TGTGCCAGCAGTTACGGGCCGGATGCAACTTATGGCTACACCTTC. This codes for CASSYGPDATYGYTF.

This chain joins TRBV5-5 and TRBJ1-4, with no clear D. The CDR3 length is 13 residues. CDR1 SGHKS and CDR2 YYEKEE come from the germline V gene (reference sequence). V lost 0 bases and J lost 11, with 11 bases in between. In DNA, the CDR3 is TGTGCCAGCAGCTTGGAACTTACTCCCAAACTGTTTTTT. Its protein is CASSLELTPKLFF.

Here the CDR3 reads CASSLWTGGSHYEQYF. The CDR3 DNA follows: TGTGCCAGCAGTTTATGGACAGGGGGTTCTCACTACGAGCAGTACTTC. The chain has TRBV27 and TRBJ2-7, with 10 bases that match TRBD1. The CDR3 sequence is 16 residues long. Germline V lookup: CDR1 MNHEY, CDR2 SMNVEV (reference sequence). J gave up 3 bases and V 1 base, and 6 bases lay outside the gene matches.

The V call is TRBV5-8, the J call TRBJ2-7, with D perhaps given as TRBD1 or TRBD2 (6 bases each). Germline V gene sequence: CDR1 SGHTS, CDR2 YDEGEE. V lost 0 bases and J lost 2, with 12 bases in between. The CDR3 covers 15 residues. CDR3 bases: TGTGCCAGCAGCTTGGGTGGCGGGACAACCTACGAGCAGTACTTC. Translation gives CASSLGGGTTYEQYF.

To note about this clone: Compared with germline, one end of the junction differs, possibly owing to a read error. The V gene is TRBV7-7, the J gene TRBJ2-2; 14 nucleotides match TRBD2. CDR3 length equals 18 residues. CDR1 and CDR2 (germline): SSHAT, FNYEAQ (reference sequence). The CDR3 spells CASSSARLAGGVTGELFF. As DNA, the CDR3 is TGTGCTAGCAGCTCCGCCCGACTAGCGGGAGGGGTCACCGGGGAGCTGTTTTTT.

The chain uses TRBV13 and TRBJ2-2; D perhaps matches TRBD2 (5 bases). This CDR3 has 17 amino acids. CDR1 PRHDT and CDR2 FYEKMQ come from the germline V gene (reference sequence). V lost 1 base and J lost 6, with 18 bases in between. The CDR3 here is CASSLVSGVGGSGELFF. CDR3 nucleotide sequence: TGTGCCAGCAGCTTAGTATCCGGGGTCGGAGGCTCCGGGGAGCTGTTTTTT.

This chain uses TRBV27 with TRBJ2-7; D is possibly TRBD1 (7 bases). The CDR3 covers 15 residues. V was trimmed by 7 bases and J by 6 bases, leaving 22 bases between them. Germline loops: CDR1 MNHEY, CDR2 SMNVEV (reference sequence). CDR3: CASTSRGAGGFEQYF. In nucleotides, the CDR3 is TGTGCCAGCACGAGTCGTGGGGCAGGGGGGTTCGAGCAGTACTTC.

The J gene is TRBJ2-5, the V gene TRBV29-1; the match to TRBD2 covers 11 bases. The CDR3 covers 17 residues. Trimming cost V 4 bases and J 3 bases; bases outside gene matches: 13. Germline V gene data show CDR1 as SQVTM and CDR2 as ANQGSEA. This CDR3 reads CSVVGIAGGPEEETQYF. The CDR3 DNA follows: TGCAGCGTTGTTGGAATAGCGGGAGGGCCCGAGGAAGAGACCCAGTACTTC.

The chain carries TRBV30 and TRBJ2-7, with 8 bases fitting TRBD1. Germline values: CDR1 GTSNPN, CDR2 SVGIG (reference sequence). CDR3 length: 11 amino acids. V gave up 5 bases and J gave up 4 bases; unmatched junction bases: 1. In DNA form, the CDR3 reads TGTGCCTGGGACAGGGGTTACGAGCAGTACTTC. It translates to CAWDRGYEQYF.

The rearrangement joins TRBV15 to TRBJ1-4; no clear D gene. V lost 5 bases, J lost 0 bases, and 10 bases lay in between. The CDR3 consists of 15 residues. The germline gives CDR1 LNHNV, CDR2 YYDKDF (reference sequence). In nucleotides, the CDR3 is TGTGCCACCAGCGTCGAGGAGGCAACTAATGAAAAACTGTTTTTT. It codes for CATSVEEATNEKLFF. The complete variable domain, with remaining parts taken from reference TRBV15 and TRBJ1-4, reads DAMVIQNPRYQVTQFGKPVTLSCSQTLNHNVMYWYQQKSSQAPKLLFHYYDKDFNNEADTPDNFQSRRPNTSFCFLDIRSPGLGDTAMYLCATSVEEATNEKLFFGSGTQLSVL.

The V call is TRBV29-1, the J call TRBJ1-1, with D unclear. Trimming left V 3 bases short and J 1 base short, with 12 bases between. Germline CDR1 is SQVTM and CDR2 is ANQGSEA. The CDR3 has 14 amino acids. DNA of the CDR3: TGCAGCGTTGATGGCGGCGGTTCGAACACTGAAGCTTTCTTT. It specifies CSVDGGGSNTEAFF.

This clone has only one observation. This CDR3 is also generated by other DNA sequences in the sample. The chain couples TRBV29-1 to TRBJ2-7, with 10 bases fitting TRBD2. The CDR3 runs to 13 residues. Germline CDR1 and CDR2: SQVTM and ANQGSEA. With V trimmed by 7 bases and J by 1 base, 4 bases remained unmatched. The CDR3 is CSARTSGSYEQYF. As DNA, the CDR3 is TGCAGCGCCCGGACTAGCGGATCCTACGAGCAGTACTTC.

This clone was seen once. This chain joins TRBV7-8 and TRBJ2-3; D is unclear. The CDR3 length is 15 residues. V shed 2 bases and J shed 4 bases, with 13 bases lying between them. Germline assignment: CDR1 SGHVS and CDR2 FQNEAQ. The CDR3 DNA reads TGTGCCAGCAGCTTATCGGCCAGCTACGCAGATACGCAGTATTTT. Its protein product is CASSLSASYADTQYF.

This clone occurred a few times. This sequence joins TRBV7-3 and TRBJ1-1; TRBD1 might be the D (5 bases). Trimming shortened V by 0 bases and J by 4 bases, and 6 bases separated the two germline ends. This CDR3 has 13 amino acids. Germline CDR1 is SGHTA and CDR2 is FQGTGA. DNA of the CDR3: TGTGCCAGCAGCTTAACTGGGGCCACTGAAGCTTTCTTT. Amino acid sequence: CASSLTGATEAFF.

The table lists this clone with a few counts. The V gene is TRBV21-1, the J gene TRBJ2-2; the table calls TRBD2, which could not be checked here. TRBV21-1 is recorded as a pseudogene. The CDR3 length is 16 residues. Here the CDR3 reads CASSKARGRETGELFF. The CDR3 coding sequence is TGTGCCAGCAGCAAAGCGCGGGGTCGGGAGACCGGGGAGCTGTTTTTT.

The V call is TRBV27, the J call TRBJ2-1; no firm D call. CDR1 and CDR2 from the germline V gene are MNHEY and SMNVEV (reference sequence). Trimming pared 2 bases from V and 0 bases from J, leaving 11 bases between. The CDR3 consists of 16 residues. This CDR3 reads CASSLDRTGSYNEQFF. Here the CDR3 DNA reads TGTGCCAGCAGTTTAGATAGGACGGGCTCCTACAATGAGCAGTTCTTC.

This chain joins TRBV27 and TRBJ2-2, with TRBD2 identical over 7 bases. The V gene's germline CDR1 is MNHEY and CDR2 SMNVEV (reference sequence). V dropped 4 bases and J dropped 6; count of bases not matched to a gene: 2. This CDR3 has 13 residues. The CDR3 sequence: CASSSGGAGELFF. The CDR3 DNA is TGTGCCAGCAGTTCTGGGGGGGCCGGGGAGCTGTTTTTT.

The sample holds one count of this clone. The chain combines TRBV11-2 with TRBJ2-2; D is possibly TRBD2 (5 bases). The CDR3 spans 18 residues. The V gene lost 2 bases and the J gene lost 5 bases, with 21 bases spanning the gap. Germline V gene sequence: CDR1 SGHAT, CDR2 FQNNGV. The CDR3: CASSLRFRETEETGELFF. The CDR3 bases are TGTGCCAGCAGCTTAAGGTTTAGGGAGACCGAGGAGACCGGGGAGCTGTTTTTT.

The gene calls are TRBV7-9 and TRBJ2-1; a weak D match, TRBD1 (7 bases). The CDR3 sequence is 17 residues long. Germline V gives CDR1 SEHNR, CDR2 FQNEAQ (reference sequence). V lost 2 bases to trimming and J lost 4 bases, with 18 bases between them. CDR3 sequence (DNA): TGTGCCAGCAGCTTATCGGTCGGGCCAGGGGGGTACAATGAGCAGTTCTTC. The encoded protein is CASSLSVGPGGYNEQFF.

This clone was recorded once. The V gene is TRBV5-1, the J gene TRBJ2-1; 11 bases are a match to TRBD2. Germline V gives CDR1 SGHRS, CDR2 YFSETQ. This CDR3 contains 20 residues. V shed 0 bases and J 0 bases; nucleotides not matched to a gene: 11. The CDR3 coding sequence is TGCGCCAGCAGCTTGGCTTTCCCCCTAGCGGGAGGCGGCTCCTACAATGAGCAGTTCTTC. As protein: CASSLAFPLAGGGSYNEQFF.